This T cell receptor beta chain was identified in a study of T cell responses to AZD1222 COVID-19 vaccine. General study results and limits: Only after the peak T cell response were repertoires sampled. Baseline serostatus was positive in only six AZD1222 recipients. Two doses of AZD1222 preceded a rise in Spike-specific TCR breadth and depth. The donors showed a predominance of white British ancestry and of females, with possible underestimation of clonal diversity.

Measured with immunoSEQ multiplex PCR; TCRdb has only the in-frame clones, and not every one. The table has 75,000 or so clones, around 90% seen once. Worth noting for this clone: Its antigen is unknown.

Germline loops: CDR1 MDHEN, CDR2 SYDVKM. V was shortened by 5 bases and J by 4 bases, with 14 bases between the two germline ends. The CDR3 length is 14 residues. The material was peripheral blood, obtained 28 days after the second AZD1222 dose. This receptor was obtained from an adult who received the AZD1222 COVID-19 vaccine. This sequence joins TRBV28 and TRBJ1-2; no clear D. The CDR3 DNA reads TGTGCCAGCAGTCAGGAGACAATTGTCTATGGCTACACCTTC. Amino acids: CASSQETIVYGYTF.